This entry lists 26 T cell receptor beta chains sequenced from one sample in a study of blood T cell repertoires in COVID-19. Data came from immunoSEQ multiplex PCR; TCRdb stores just in-frame clones and leaves some out. The sample consists of some 100,000 clones, roughly 87% of them appearing once. Sequencing input: peripheral blood. Receptor source: a woman aged 60-75 years with acute or convalescent COVID-19.

This chain uses TRBV19 with TRBJ1-2, with 9 bases that match TRBD1. Germline V CDR1 and CDR2: LNHDA, SQIVND (reference sequence). Losses at the gene ends were 5 bases for V and 5 bases for J; bases not matched to a gene: 9. The CDR3 totals 15 residues. The CDR3: CASSPGQGSSYGYTF. Written as DNA, the CDR3 is TGTGCCAGTAGTCCCGGACAGGGGTCTTCATATGGCTACACCTTC. The entire variable domain, with the rest obtained from reference TRBV19 and TRBJ1-2, is as follows: DGGITQSPKYLFRKEGQNVTLSCEQNLNHDAMYWYRQDPGQGLRLIYYSQIVNDFQKGDIAEGYSVSREKKESFPLTVTSAQKNPTAFYLCASSPGQGSSYGYTFGSGTRLTVV.

CDR3 protein: CASSSNPVNTEAFF. The CDR3, as DNA: TGTGCCAGCAGCTCGAACCCAGTGAACACTGAAGCTTTCTTT. J is TRBJ1-1 and V is TRBV7-6; D is uncertain. CDR1 and CDR2 from the germline V gene are SGHVS and FNYEAQ. This CDR3 has 14 amino acids. Trimming cost V 4 bases and J 0 bases, with 9 bases left between them. The full variable domain, rest sourced from reference TRBV7-6 and TRBJ1-1, is GAGVSQSPRYKVTKRGQDVALRCDPISGHVSLYWYRQALGQGPEFLTYFNYEAQQDKSGLPNDRFSAERPEGSISTLTIQRTEQRDSAMYRCASSSNPVNTEAFFGQGTRLTVV.

This clone has only one observation. The J gene is TRBJ2-1, the V gene TRBV11-3, with D uncertain. This CDR3 contains 13 residues. The germline V gene has CDR1 SGHNT and CDR2 YENEEA. V lost 0 bases and J lost 4, with 4 bases in between. In nucleotides, the CDR3 is TGTGCCAGCAGCTTAGACAGATACAATGAGCAGTTCTTC. This translates into CASSLDRYNEQFF.

The chain joins TRBV5-5 to TRBJ1-1; D uncertain. The germline CDR1 and CDR2 sequences are SGHKS and YYEKEE (reference sequence). V lost 1 base, J lost 4 bases, and 14 bases lay in between. The CDR3 sequence is 15 residues long. DNA for the CDR3: TGTGCCAGCAGCTTGCATGAGGGTGTAGTCACTGAAGCTTTCTTT. Translation: CASSLHEGVVTEAFF.

The chain uses TRBV27 and TRBJ2-1, with 8 bases that match TRBD2. J gave up 0 bases and V 2 bases, and 6 bases lay outside the gene matches. The CDR3 covers 17 residues. CDR1 is MNHEY and CDR2 is SMNVEV in the germline V gene (reference sequence). In DNA, the CDR3 is TGTGCCAGCAGTTTACAAGCGGGAGCGATCTCCTACAATGAGCAGTTCTTC. Translated, it gives CASSLQAGAISYNEQFF.

The CDR3 is CASRTGLAGAYEQYV. The CDR3, as DNA: TGTGCCAGCAGGACCGGACTAGCGGGAGCATACGAGCAGTACGTC. The chain has TRBV6-5 and TRBJ2-7; 13 positions agree with TRBD2. The CDR3 covers 15 residues. Trimming took 6 bases from V and 4 from J; bases not matched to a gene: 6. The germline gives CDR1 MNHEY, CDR2 SVGAGI.

This clone has only a few counts. The chain recombines TRBV29-1 with TRBJ2-1, with D perhaps matching TRBD2 (6 bases). The CDR3 totals 15 residues. Germline V gene sequence: CDR1 SQVTM, CDR2 ANQGSEA. Deletions cut 0 bases from V and 0 bases from J, with 9 bases between. The CDR3, as DNA: TGCAGCGTTGAAGATGCGGGGAGCTCCTACAATGAGCAGTTCTTC. This encodes CSVEDAGSSYNEQFF.

The rearrangement joins TRBV2 to TRBJ1-3; possible D gene TRBD1, 6 bases. The germline CDR1 and CDR2 sequences are SNHLY and FYNNEI. Trimming removed 6 bases from V and 3 bases from J, with 18 bases in between. The CDR3 length is 16 residues. The CDR3 DNA sequence: TGTGCCAGCAGATACCCTTCACAGGGCTTTGGAAACACCATATATTTT. Protein sequence: CASRYPSQGFGNTIYF.

The chain is built from TRBV19 and TRBJ2-5, with a tentative D call TRBD2 (5 bases). CDR3 length: 15 amino acids. V was cut by 2 bases and J by 5 bases, with 15 bases left in between. Germline CDR1 is LNHDA and CDR2 is SQIVND (reference sequence). CDR3 bases: TGTGCCAGTAGTATAATGGATTTCCGAGGGGAGACCCAGTACTTC. Translation gives CASSIMDFRGETQYF.

The V gene is TRBV11-2, the J gene TRBJ1-5, with D hard to call. The V end lost 2 bases, the J end lost 2 bases, and 7 bases lay between the germline ends. Looked up from germline, CDR1 is SGHAT and CDR2 is FQNNGV. The CDR3 covers 14 residues. The CDR3 DNA reads TGTGCCAGCAGCTTACACGGGGGCAATCAGCCCCAGCATTTT. It codes for CASSLHGGNQPQHF.

V is TRBV7-9 and J is TRBJ1-2; 8 positions match TRBD1. The trim removed 5 bases at V and 7 bases at J, leaving 12 bases unmatched. In germline, CDR1 is SEHNR, CDR2 FQNEAQ (reference sequence). The CDR3 runs to 15 residues. Here the CDR3 reads CASSDSRQGAFGYTF. The CDR3 bases are TGTGCCAGCAGCGACTCGAGGCAGGGGGCGTTTGGCTACACCTTC.

The chain couples TRBV13 to TRBJ1-1; possibly TRBD1 for D (5 bases). The CDR3 totals 14 residues. Trimming took 2 bases from V and 4 from J, leaving 11 bases between them. CDR1 and CDR2 (germline): PRHDT, FYEKMQ (reference sequence). The DNA of the CDR3 is TGTGCCAGCAGCTTACAGGGCGAGGTCACTGAAGCTTTCTTT. Its protein product is CASSLQGEVTEAFF.

This clone was found a few times. The chain links TRBV18 to TRBJ1-4, with TRBD1 identical over 8 bases. CDR3 size: 16 residues. The junction had 7 bases not matched to a gene; V was cut back by 0 bases and J by 7 bases. In germline, CDR1 is KGHSH, CDR2 LQKENI. This CDR3 is CASSPPQGAIGEKLFF. CDR3 DNA: TGTGCCAGCTCACCACCGCAGGGGGCTATAGGTGAAAAACTGTTTTTT.

This chain joins TRBV7-8 and TRBJ2-7, with D possibly TRBD2 on 6 matching bases. The CDR3 runs 13 residues. With 3 bases removed from V and 4 bases from J, the gap between germline ends came to 10 bases. Germline V lookup: CDR1 SGHVS, CDR2 FQNEAQ. The CDR3 DNA reads TGTGCCAGCAGCTTTGGGGGAGGATACGAGCAGTACGTC. Protein sequence: CASSFGGGYEQYV.

This rearrangement joins TRBV5-4 to TRBJ2-4, with 12 positions matching TRBD1. Germline V gene lookup returns CDR1 SGHNT and CDR2 YYREEE (reference sequence). This CDR3 has 14 residues. V trimming: 4 bases; J trimming: 8 bases; junction bases outside the gene matches: 4. The CDR3 DNA reads TGTGCCAGCAGCACCGGGACAGGGGGCGACATTCAGTACTTC. As protein: CASSTGTGGDIQYF.

The rearrangement uses TRBV5-1 and TRBJ1-4; 9 positions agree with TRBD1. Trimming removed 4 bases from V and 5 bases from J; junction bases left unmatched: 3. CDR1 is SGHRS and CDR2 is YFSETQ in the germline V gene. The CDR3 is made up of 14 amino acids. The CDR3 DNA reads TGCGCCAGCAGCATACAGGGGGCAAATGAAAAACTGTTTTTT. Translation: CASSIQGANEKLFF.

The J gene is TRBJ2-7, the V gene TRBV7-8; D possibly corresponds to TRBD1 (6 bases). Germline CDR1 is SGHVS and CDR2 is FQNEAQ. Trimming shortened V by 3 bases and J by 7 bases, and 16 bases separated the two germline ends. The length of the CDR3 is 14 residues. Written as DNA, the CDR3 is TGTGCCAGCAGCTTCCCAGGGGAATATATAGAGCAGTACTTC. Amino acid sequence: CASSFPGEYIEQYF.

CDR3: CASSIGRDTGELFF. CDR3 in DNA: TGTGCCAGTAGTATCGGTCGGGACACCGGGGAGCTGTTTTTT. This sequence joins TRBV19 and TRBJ2-2; D unresolved. CDR3 length: 14 amino acids. Germline CDR1 is LNHDA and CDR2 is SQIVND (reference sequence). Trimming took off 3 bases at V and 3 bases at J, with 8 bases between the two ends.

This chain uses TRBV28 with TRBJ1-1; the D is unclear. Germline CDR1 is MDHEN and CDR2 is SYDVKM. This CDR3 contains 13 residues. Trimming pared 4 bases from V and 1 base from J, leaving 7 bases between. In DNA, the CDR3 is TGTGCCAGCAGTTACCAGCGGAACACTGAAGCTTTCTTT. This encodes CASSYQRNTEAFF.

The gene calls are TRBV28 and TRBJ2-7; weak D call: TRBD1 (5 bases). The germline CDR1 and CDR2 sequences are MDHEN and SYDVKM. The CDR3 loop spans 11 amino acids. The CDR3 DNA reads TGTGTCACAGGACCTCCGTACGAGCAGTACTTC. It is translated as CVTGPPYEQYF.

The gene calls are TRBV5-1 and TRBJ2-7; D may be TRBD1 (6 bases). The CDR3 is made up of 13 amino acids. Germline assignment: CDR1 SGHRS and CDR2 YFSETQ. The germline V and J ends were trimmed by 4 bases and 3 bases, with 11 bases remaining between them. CDR3 DNA: TGCGCCAGCAGCGTAGGGGGACACTACGAGCAGTACTTC. Translation: CASSVGGHYEQYF.

The V and J genes are TRBV12-3 or TRBV12-4 and TRBJ1-4; D is unresolved. There are 12 residues in the CDR3. V was shortened by 6 bases and J by 12 bases, with 14 bases between the two germline ends. The CDR3 loop is CASRSGLRELFF. CDR3 nucleotide sequence: TGTGCCAGCAGATCCGGGCTGAGGGAACTGTTTTTT.

V gene TRBV2 combines with J gene TRBJ1-5; D is unclear. Germline V gene sequence: CDR1 SNHLY, CDR2 FYNNEI. Trimming pared 5 bases from V and 2 bases from J, leaving 13 bases between. This CDR3 is built from 15 residues. This CDR3 is CASSPVARGNQPQHF. Here the CDR3 DNA reads TGTGCCAGCAGTCCGGTTGCGAGGGGCAATCAGCCCCAGCATTTT.

The V gene is TRBV5-4, the J gene TRBJ2-1, with D possibly TRBD2 on 6 matching bases. CDR1 and CDR2 (germline): SGHNT, YYREEE (reference sequence). The length of the CDR3 is 17 residues. Trimming pared 4 bases from V and 0 bases from J, leaving 17 bases between. CDR3 DNA sequence: TGTGCCAGCAGCAGCACCCCTAGCGACAGCTCCTACAATGAGCAGTTCTTC. This encodes CASSSTPSDSSYNEQFF.

This clone was seen only once. The chain joins TRBV5-1 to TRBJ1-4; the match to TRBD1 covers 8 bases. Germline assignment: CDR1 SGHRS and CDR2 YFSETQ. This CDR3 spans 14 amino acids. With V trimmed by 4 bases and J by 7 bases, 6 bases remained unmatched. CDR3: CASSTDRVGEKLFF. CDR3 coding DNA: TGCGCCAGCAGCACGGACAGGGTCGGTGAAAAACTGTTTTTT.

The CDR3 reads CARAKGWNSPLHF. The CDR3 DNA reads as TGTGCGCGGGCGAAGGGATGGAATTCACCCCTCCACTTT. The chain combines TRBV30 with TRBJ1-6, with D uncertain. Germline values: CDR1 GTSNPN, CDR2 SVGIG (reference sequence). This CDR3 spans 13 amino acids.